This TCR beta chain came from a study of blood T cell repertoires in COVID-19 (dated by TCRdb to 2020 to 2021). About the full investigation: Samples from collaborators originated in the United States, Italy and Spain and spanned both the acute and convalescent phases of COVID-19. The prospective study material was composed of cDNA or gDNA derived from T cells, B-cell-depleted T cells, or PBMCs. The dataset comprised deeply sampled blood TCRbeta repertoires from subjects exposed to, actively infected with, or recovered from COVID-19. The repertoires were made available in a free public database intended to serve as a resource for research on the immune response to SARS-CoV-2. Samples came from the ongoing ImmuneRACE study (first 160 participants) plus 1,254 subjects from 6 global collaborators. Sample metadata almost always included a de-identified subject ID, COVID-19 status, age in years and sex. Where HLA class I and class II types were available, the types were taken from metadata supplied by the sample provider, not from assay-based typing.

TCRbeta CDR3 regions were amplified from genomic DNA using the immunoSEQ Assay, a bias-controlled multiplex PCR. Turning to the authors' computational methods: Within the assay, amplification of reference gene primers was used to estimate how many nucleated cells each sample contained. To quantify the absolute abundance of each unique TCRbeta CDR3 rearrangement, sequence reads were collapsed and filtered. For each sample, productive Simpson clonality was calculated as the square root of Simpson's diversity index across productive rearrangements. This immuneACCESS table, as held by TCRdb, lists in-frame sequences with V and J called but not all clones. Of the missing ones, under half trace to an unresolved V gene in checked studies; the others have no known cause. V, J and clone size are those of that table, while D and trimming were read from the DNA. The sample table lists 95,000 to 110,000 clones, about 93% of them with a count of one. Of the sample, more than 0.9% falls within the top ten clones.

Note on this clone: Its antigen is not yet known. The sample holds no much larger clone one base away, and base qualities are not on file.

Sequences SGHNT (CDR1) and YENEEA (CDR2) are obtained from the germline V gene. Measured from the cysteine to the phenylalanine, the CDR3 is 15 residues long. Only the CDR3 part of the read is kept: 45 bases, read in frame from the first base. V is trimmed back by 2 bases and J by 7 bases, and the junction contains 5 bases that no gene match accounts for. The study at large found these results: The amount of clinical and demographic metadata varied by source and participant and was provided uncurated.

Collaborating institutions collected whole blood in K2EDTA tubes following their own protocols. For TCRbeta analysis, collaborators shipped samples as frozen whole blood, isolated PBMCs, or DNA extracted from either of those sample types. Sequenced material: peripheral blood. The rearrangement combines TRBV11-3 with TRBJ2-1, with TRBD2 identical over 10 junction bases. The receptor comes from a young woman with acute or convalescent COVID-19. The nucleotide sequence reads TGTGCCAGCAGCTTATTAGCGGGGGGTAGGAATGAGCAGTTCTTC. This is translated as CASSLLAGGRNEQFF.